The T cell receptor beta chain described here comes from a study of beta chain features in type 1 diabetes. Overall study findings and caveats: When Type 1 diabetes patients were examined, their TCRB CDR3s proved moderately but significantly shorter in all four CD4+ subsets.

This clone was seen a handful of times. Its antigen is unidentified. Distinct nucleotide sequences in the sample also encode this CDR3. Reverse transcribing all isolated RNA meant expressed TCRB transcripts were sequenced. Measured with immunoSEQ multiplex PCR; TCRdb has only the in-frame clones, and not every one. The data hold more than 300,000 clones, with about a tenth observed a single time. The CDR3 is made up of 16 amino acids. V dropped 0 bases and J dropped 1; count of bases not matched to a gene: 0. From germline, CDR1 is SGDLS and CDR2 YYNGEE. Material for sequencing was central memory CD4+ T cells from blood. The sequence derives from a young man with type 1 diabetes. The rearrangement joins TRBV9 to TRBJ2-2; 10 nucleotides align to TRBD2. DNA for the CDR3: TGTGCCAGCAGCGTAGGACTAGCGGGGAACACCGGGGAGCTGTTTTTT. It yields the protein CASSVGLAGNTGELFF.